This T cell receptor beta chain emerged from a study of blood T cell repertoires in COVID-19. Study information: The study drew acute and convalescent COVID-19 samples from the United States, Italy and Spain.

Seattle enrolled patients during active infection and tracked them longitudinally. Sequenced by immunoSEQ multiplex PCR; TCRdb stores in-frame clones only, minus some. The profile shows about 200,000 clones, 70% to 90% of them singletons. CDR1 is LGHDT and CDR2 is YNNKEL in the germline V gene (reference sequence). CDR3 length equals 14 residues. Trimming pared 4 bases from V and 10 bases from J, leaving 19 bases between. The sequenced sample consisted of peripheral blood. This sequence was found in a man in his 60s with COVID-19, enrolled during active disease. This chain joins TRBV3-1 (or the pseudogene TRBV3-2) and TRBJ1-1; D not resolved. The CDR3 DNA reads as TGTGCCAGCAGCCCACGGCTACAGAACCTGAGAGCTTTCTTT. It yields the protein CASSPRLQNLRAFF.